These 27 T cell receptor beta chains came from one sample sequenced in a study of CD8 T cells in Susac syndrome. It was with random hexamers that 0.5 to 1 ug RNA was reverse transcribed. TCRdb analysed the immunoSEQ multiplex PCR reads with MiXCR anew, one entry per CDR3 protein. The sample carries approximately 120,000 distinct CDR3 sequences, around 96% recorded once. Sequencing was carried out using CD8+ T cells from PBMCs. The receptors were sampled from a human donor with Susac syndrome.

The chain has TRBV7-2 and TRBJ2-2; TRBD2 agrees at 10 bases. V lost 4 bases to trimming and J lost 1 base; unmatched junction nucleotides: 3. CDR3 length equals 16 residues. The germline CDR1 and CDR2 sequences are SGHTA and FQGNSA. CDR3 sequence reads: CASSWKREGNTGELFF. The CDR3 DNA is TGTGCCAGCAGCTGGAAGCGGGAGGGGAACACCGGGGAGCTGTTTTTT.

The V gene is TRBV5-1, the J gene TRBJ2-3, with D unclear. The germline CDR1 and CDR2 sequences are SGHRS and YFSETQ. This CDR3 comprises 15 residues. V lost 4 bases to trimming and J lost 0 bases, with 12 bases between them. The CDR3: CASSLGGMSTDTQYF. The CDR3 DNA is TGCGCCAGCAGCCTGGGTGGGATGAGCACAGATACGCAGTATTTT.

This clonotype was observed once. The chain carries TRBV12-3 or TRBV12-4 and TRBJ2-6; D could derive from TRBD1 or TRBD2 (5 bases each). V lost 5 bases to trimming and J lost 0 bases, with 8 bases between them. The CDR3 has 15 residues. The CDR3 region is CASSGDLSGANVLTF. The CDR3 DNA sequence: TGTGCCAGCAGTGGGGACCTCTCTGGGGCCAACGTCCTGACTTTC.

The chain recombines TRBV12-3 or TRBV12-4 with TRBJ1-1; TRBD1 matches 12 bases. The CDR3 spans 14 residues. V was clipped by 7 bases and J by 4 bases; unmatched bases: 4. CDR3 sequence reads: CASTPGQGATEAFF. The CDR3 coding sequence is TGTGCCAGCACTCCGGGACAGGGGGCCACTGAAGCTTTCTTT.

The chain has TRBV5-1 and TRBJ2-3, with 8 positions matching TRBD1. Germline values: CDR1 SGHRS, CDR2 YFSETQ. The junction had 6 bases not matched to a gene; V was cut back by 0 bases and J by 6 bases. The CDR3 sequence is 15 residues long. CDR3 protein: CASSLAQGAMDTQYF. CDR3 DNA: TGCGCCAGCAGCTTGGCGCAGGGGGCGATGGATACGCAGTATTTT. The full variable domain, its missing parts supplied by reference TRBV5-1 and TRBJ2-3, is KAGVTQTPRYLIKTRGQQVTLSCSPISGHRSVSWYQQTPGQGLQFLFEYFSETQRNKGNFPGRFSGRQFSNSRSEMNVSTLELGDSALYLCASSLAQGAMDTQYFGPGTRLTVL.

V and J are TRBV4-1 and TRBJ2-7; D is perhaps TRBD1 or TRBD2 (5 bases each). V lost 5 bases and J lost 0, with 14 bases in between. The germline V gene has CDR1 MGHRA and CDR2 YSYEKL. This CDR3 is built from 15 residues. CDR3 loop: CASSKRDVSSYEQYF. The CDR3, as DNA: TGCGCCAGCAGCAAAAGGGACGTCTCCTCCTACGAGCAGTACTTC.

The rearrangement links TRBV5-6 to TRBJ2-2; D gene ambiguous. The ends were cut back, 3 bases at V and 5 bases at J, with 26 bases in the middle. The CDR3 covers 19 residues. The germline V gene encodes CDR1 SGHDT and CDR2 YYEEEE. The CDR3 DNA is TGTGCCAGCAGCTCTGACCCCGGTCATGAATTGGGTAGGACCGGGGAGCTGTTTTTT. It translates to CASSSDPGHELGRTGELFF.

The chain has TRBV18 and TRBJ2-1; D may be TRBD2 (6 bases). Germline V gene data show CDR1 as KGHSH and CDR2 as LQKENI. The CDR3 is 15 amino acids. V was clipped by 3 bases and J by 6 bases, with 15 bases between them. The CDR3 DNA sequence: TGTGCCAGCTCACCGGGGTCGGGACTCATCAATGAGCAGTTCTTC. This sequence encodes CASSPGSGLINEQFF.

The CDR3: CASSFRGSPETQYF. The CDR3 DNA reads TGTGCCAGCAGTTTCAGGGGATCACCGGAGACCCAGTACTTC. V is TRBV27 and J is TRBJ2-5; weak D call: TRBD1 (6 bases). The CDR3 has 14 residues. The germline V gene encodes CDR1 MNHEY and CDR2 SMNVEV (reference sequence). The V end lost 3 bases, the J end lost 5 bases, and 13 bases lay between the germline ends.

The CDR3 nucleotides are TGTGCCAGCCGGCAGGACTCTCCGTTCTTC. Translation: CASRQDSPFF. V usage is TRBV6-6 and J usage is TRBJ2-1; TRBD2 might be the D (5 bases). This CDR3 is built from 10 residues. Germline V CDR1 and CDR2: MNHNY, SVGAGI (reference sequence). Trimming shortened V by 8 bases and J by 15 bases, and 14 bases separated the two germline ends.

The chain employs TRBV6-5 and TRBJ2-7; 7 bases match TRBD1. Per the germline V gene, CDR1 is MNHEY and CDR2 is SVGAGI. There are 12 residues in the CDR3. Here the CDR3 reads CTETGVENEQYF. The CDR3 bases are TGTACGGAAACAGGGGTCGAAAACGAGCAGTACTTC.

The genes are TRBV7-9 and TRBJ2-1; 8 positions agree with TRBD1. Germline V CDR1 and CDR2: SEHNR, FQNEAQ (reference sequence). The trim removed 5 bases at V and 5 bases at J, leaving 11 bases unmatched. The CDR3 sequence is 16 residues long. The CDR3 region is CASSPRVGQGNNEQFF. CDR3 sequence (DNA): TGTGCCAGCAGCCCGAGGGTAGGACAGGGAAACAATGAGCAGTTCTTC. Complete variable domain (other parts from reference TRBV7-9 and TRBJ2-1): DTGVSQNPRHKITKRGQNVTFRCDPISEHNRLYWYRQTLGQGPEFLTYFQNEAQLEKSRLLSDRFSAERPKGSFSTLEIQRTEQGDSAMYLCASSPRVGQGNNEQFFGPGTRLTVL.

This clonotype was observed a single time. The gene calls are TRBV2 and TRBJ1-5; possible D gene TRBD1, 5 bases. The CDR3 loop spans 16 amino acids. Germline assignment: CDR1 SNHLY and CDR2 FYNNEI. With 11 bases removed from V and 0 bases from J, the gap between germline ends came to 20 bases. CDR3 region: CASRDPREDSNQPQHF. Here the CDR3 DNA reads TGTGCCTCCCGGGACCCTCGAGAGGATAGCAATCAGCCCCAGCATTTT.

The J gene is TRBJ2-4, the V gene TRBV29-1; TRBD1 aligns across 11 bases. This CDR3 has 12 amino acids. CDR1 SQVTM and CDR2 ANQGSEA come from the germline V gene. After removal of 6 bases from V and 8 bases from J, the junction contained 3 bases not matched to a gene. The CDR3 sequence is CSVGTGGDIQYF. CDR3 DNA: TGCAGCGTGGGGACAGGGGGGGACATTCAGTACTTC.

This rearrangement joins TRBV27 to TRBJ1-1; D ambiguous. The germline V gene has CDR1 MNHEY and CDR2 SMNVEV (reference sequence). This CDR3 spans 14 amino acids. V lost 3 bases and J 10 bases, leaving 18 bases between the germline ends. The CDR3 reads CASSFGSMSDTAFF. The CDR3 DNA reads TGTGCCAGCAGTTTCGGGTCAATGTCAGATACAGCTTTCTTT.

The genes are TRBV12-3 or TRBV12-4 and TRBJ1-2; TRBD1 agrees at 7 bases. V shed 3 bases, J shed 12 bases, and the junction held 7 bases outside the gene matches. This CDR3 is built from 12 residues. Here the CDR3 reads CASSLETGWDTF. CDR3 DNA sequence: TGTGCCAGCAGTTTGGAGACAGGGTGGGACACCTTC.

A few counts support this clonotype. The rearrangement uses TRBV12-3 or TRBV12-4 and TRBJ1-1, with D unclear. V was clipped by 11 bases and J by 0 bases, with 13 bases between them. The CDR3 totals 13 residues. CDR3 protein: CASSGSLNTEAFF. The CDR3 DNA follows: TGTGCCTCCAGTGGGTCCTTGAACACTGAAGCTTTCTTT.

DNA of the CDR3: TGTGCCAGCCGCCGTCCGGGAACCGGGGAGCTGTTTTTT. Amino acid sequence: CASRRPGTGELFF. V and J are TRBV9 and TRBJ2-2, with D possibly matching TRBD2 (5 bases). The CDR3 runs to 13 residues. Germline V lookup: CDR1 SGDLS, CDR2 YYNGEE. Trimming left V 7 bases short and J 5 bases short, with 12 bases between.

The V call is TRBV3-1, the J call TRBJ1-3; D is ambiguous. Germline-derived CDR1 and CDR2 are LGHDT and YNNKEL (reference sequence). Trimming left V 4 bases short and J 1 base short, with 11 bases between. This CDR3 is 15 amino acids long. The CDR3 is CASSPVGSSGNTIYF. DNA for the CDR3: TGTGCCAGCAGCCCTGTCGGGTCTTCTGGAAACACCATATATTTT.

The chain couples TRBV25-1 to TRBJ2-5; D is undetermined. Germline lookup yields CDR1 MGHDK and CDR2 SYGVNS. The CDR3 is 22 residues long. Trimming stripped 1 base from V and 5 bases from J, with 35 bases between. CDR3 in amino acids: CASSEWDFRQMVGPIWGETQYF. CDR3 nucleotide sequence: TGTGCCAGCAGTGAATGGGATTTTCGCCAGATGGTAGGCCCTATTTGGGGTGAGACCCAGTACTTC.

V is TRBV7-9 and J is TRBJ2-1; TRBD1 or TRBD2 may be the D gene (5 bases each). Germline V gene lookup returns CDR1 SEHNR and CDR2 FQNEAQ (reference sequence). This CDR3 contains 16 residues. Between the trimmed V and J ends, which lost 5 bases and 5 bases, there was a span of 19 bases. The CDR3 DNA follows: TGTGCCAGCAGCGTGAGTGGGGGAGTTCTTAACAATGAGCAGTTCTTC. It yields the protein CASSVSGGVLNNEQFF. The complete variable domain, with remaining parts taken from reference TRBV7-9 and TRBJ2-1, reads DTGVSQNPRHKITKRGQNVTFRCDPISEHNRLYWYRQTLGQGPEFLTYFQNEAQLEKSRLLSDRFSAERPKGSFSTLEIQRTEQGDSAMYLCASSVSGGVLNNEQFFGPGTRLTVL.

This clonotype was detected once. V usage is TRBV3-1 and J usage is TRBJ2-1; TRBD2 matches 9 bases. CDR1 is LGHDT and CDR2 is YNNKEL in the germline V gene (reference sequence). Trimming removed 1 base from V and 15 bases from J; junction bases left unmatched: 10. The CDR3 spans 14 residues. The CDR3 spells CASSQGGTSFFLFF. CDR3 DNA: TGTGCCAGCAGCCAAGGAGGGACTAGCTTTTTTCTGTTCTTC.

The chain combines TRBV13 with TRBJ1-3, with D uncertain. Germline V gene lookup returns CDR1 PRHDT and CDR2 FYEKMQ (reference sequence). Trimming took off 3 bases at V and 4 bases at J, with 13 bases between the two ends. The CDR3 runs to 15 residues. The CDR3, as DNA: TGTGCCAGCAGCTTTCGGCGAAGGGCCGGAAACACCATATATTTT. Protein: CASSFRRRAGNTIYF.

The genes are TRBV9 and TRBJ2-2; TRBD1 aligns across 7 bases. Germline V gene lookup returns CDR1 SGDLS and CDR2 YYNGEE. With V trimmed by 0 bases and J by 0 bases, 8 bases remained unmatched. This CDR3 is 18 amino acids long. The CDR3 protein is CASSVAIWQGANTGELFF. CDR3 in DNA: TGTGCCAGCAGCGTAGCTATTTGGCAGGGGGCGAACACCGGGGAGCTGTTTTTT.

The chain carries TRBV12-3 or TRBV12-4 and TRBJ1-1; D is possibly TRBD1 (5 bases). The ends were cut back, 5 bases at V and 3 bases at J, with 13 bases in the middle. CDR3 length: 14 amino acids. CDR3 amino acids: CASSPNPGDTEAFF. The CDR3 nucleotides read TGTGCCAGCAGTCCCAATCCGGGGGACACTGAAGCTTTCTTT.

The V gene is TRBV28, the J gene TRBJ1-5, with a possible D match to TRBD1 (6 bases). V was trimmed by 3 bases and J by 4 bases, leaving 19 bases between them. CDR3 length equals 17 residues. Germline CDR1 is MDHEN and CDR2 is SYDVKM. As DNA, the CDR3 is TGTGCCAGCAGTTTCGGGGGGCGCATCCAATCTAATCAGCCCCAGCATTTT. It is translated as CASSFGGRIQSNQPQHF.

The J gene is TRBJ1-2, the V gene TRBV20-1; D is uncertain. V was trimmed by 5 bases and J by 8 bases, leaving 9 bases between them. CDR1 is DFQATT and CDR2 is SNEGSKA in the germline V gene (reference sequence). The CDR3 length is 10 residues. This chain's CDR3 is CSAFKWGYTF. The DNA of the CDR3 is TGCAGTGCTTTTAAATGGGGCTACACCTTC.